The 12 T cell receptor beta chains in this list originate from one sample, sequenced in a study of control samples from healthy donors and cancer patients. The data were produced by immunoSEQ multiplex PCR, yet TCRdb's version contains in-frame clones alone and is incomplete. The sample yields around 70,000 clones, 94% seen once. The specimen sequenced was blood. These receptor sequences come from a woman aged 30 to 39 in good health.

The chain employs TRBV5-4 and TRBJ2-5, with D perhaps matching TRBD1 (6 bases). From germline, CDR1 is SGHNT and CDR2 YYREEE (reference sequence). This CDR3 region has 16 residues. Trimming shortened V by 1 base and J by 1 base, and 14 bases separated the two germline ends. Written as DNA, the CDR3 is TGTGCCAGCAGCTTGACCACCAGGGGTTTCCAAGAGACCCAGTACTTC. Translation gives CASSLTTRGFQETQYF. Drawing the rest from reference TRBV5-4 and TRBJ2-5, the complete variable domain is ETGVTQSPTHLIKTRGQQVTLRCSSQSGHNTVSWYQQALGQGPQFIFQYYREEENGRGNFPPRFSGLQFPNYSSELNVNALELDDSALYLCASSLTTRGFQETQYFGPGTRLLVL.

The J gene is TRBJ2-5, the V gene TRBV18; D is possibly TRBD1 (7 bases). CDR1 and CDR2 from the germline V gene are KGHSH and LQKENI. CDR3 length: 15 amino acids. V lost 3 bases, J lost 5 bases, and 16 bases lay in between. The CDR3 sequence is CASSPGQAAGETQYF. The CDR3 region has the DNA TGTGCCAGCTCACCCGGACAGGCGGCGGGGGAGACCCAGTACTTC.

V usage is TRBV30 and J usage is TRBJ2-1; TRBD2 matches 8 bases. Per germline, CDR1 GTSNPN and CDR2 SVGIG (reference sequence). The CDR3 covers 14 residues. V shed 2 bases, J shed 3 bases, and the junction held 3 bases outside the gene matches. CDR3 region: CAWSPGGGYNEQFF. CDR3 in DNA: TGTGCCTGGAGTCCGGGGGGGGGCTACAATGAGCAGTTCTTC.

The rearrangement links TRBV7-8 to TRBJ1-2; D is undetermined. The CDR3 loop spans 17 amino acids. The germline CDR1 and CDR2 sequences are SGHVS and FQNEAQ. The V gene lost 5 bases and the J gene lost 3 bases, with 22 bases spanning the gap. The CDR3 DNA follows: TGTGCCAGCAGCGGCTATCAAACTGGGGAGGTTGACTATGGCTACACCTTC. Translation gives CASSGYQTGEVDYGYTF.

The V and J genes are TRBV25-1 and TRBJ1-5; 8 bases are a match to TRBD1. This CDR3 comprises 14 residues. Trimming cost V 2 bases and J 6 bases; bases outside gene matches: 3. Germline-derived CDR1 and CDR2 are MGHDK and SYGVNS. CDR3 in DNA: TGTGCCAGCAGTGAAACAGGGGGAAGTCAGCCCCAGCATTTT. Translating gives CASSETGGSQPQHF. The variable domain in full, completed from reference TRBV25-1 and TRBJ1-5, reads EADIYQTPRYLVIGTGKKITLECSQTMGHDKMYWYQQDPGMELHLIHYSYGVNSTEKGDLSSESTVSRIRTEHFPLTLESARPSHTSQYLCASSETGGSQPQHFGDGTRLSIL.

The genes are TRBV3-1 (or the pseudogene TRBV3-2) and TRBJ1-1, with D tentatively TRBD1 (5 bases). The CDR3 is made up of 13 amino acids. In germline, CDR1 is LGHDT, CDR2 YNNKEL (reference sequence). The ends were cut back, 4 bases at V and 0 bases at J, with 6 bases in the middle. The CDR3 DNA sequence: TGTGCCAGCAGCCCGGGGGTGAACACTGAAGCTTTCTTT. Its protein product is CASSPGVNTEAFF.

This sequence joins TRBV4-2 and TRBJ2-5, with D perhaps TRBD2 (7 bases). CDR1 LGHNA and CDR2 YNFKEQ come from the germline V gene. CDR3 length: 17 residues. The V and J ends lost 1 base and 3 bases respectively, with 18 bases between them. The CDR3 loop is CASSQGGGPSYKETQYF. CDR3 coding DNA: TGTGCCAGCAGCCAAGGCGGGGGCCCTAGTTATAAAGAGACCCAGTACTTC.

The rearrangement joins TRBV7-6 to TRBJ2-2; D unclear. CDR1 is SGHVS and CDR2 is FNYEAQ in the germline V gene. The V and J ends lost 5 bases and 4 bases respectively, with 17 bases between them. The CDR3 is 16 amino acids. Here the CDR3 DNA reads TGTGCCAGCAGCCTAATCGGAACCCGCGGCACCGGGGAGCTGTTTTTT. It is translated as CASSLIGTRGTGELFF.

V is TRBV12-5 and J is TRBJ2-5; 12 nucleotides match TRBD1. Trimming at V came to 5 bases and at J to 3 bases, leaving 7 bases not matched to a gene. The CDR3 is 16 amino acids. Per germline, CDR1 LGHNT and CDR2 FRNRAP. For the CDR3, the DNA is TGTGCTAGTGGTACCGGGACAGGGGGCTTCGAAGAGACCCAGTACTTC. Translating gives CASGTGTGGFEETQYF.

The genes are TRBV12-3 or TRBV12-4 and TRBJ2-7; 8 bases are a match to TRBD1. The CDR3 contains 12 residues. Germline trimming cut 7 bases from V and 3 bases from J; bases unmatched to any gene: 2. The CDR3 spells CASNTGGYEQYF. CDR3 nucleotides: TGTGCCAGCAACACAGGGGGCTACGAGCAGTACTTC.

This clone was counted once. The junction departs from germline at one end; a sequencing error may be responsible. This chain joins TRBV7-7 and TRBJ2-2, with D maybe TRBD1 (5 bases). The CDR3 loop spans 14 amino acids. Germline V CDR1 and CDR2: SSHAT, FNYEAQ (reference sequence). The CDR3 region has the DNA TGTGCTAGCAGCTTAGTACAGGATACCGGGGAGCTGTTTTTT. Amino acid sequence: CASSLVQDTGELFF.

The chain recombines TRBV19 with TRBJ1-3; D not resolved. V was trimmed by 3 bases and J by 1 base, leaving 10 bases between them. Per the germline V gene, CDR1 is LNHDA and CDR2 is SQIVND (reference sequence). This CDR3 has 15 residues. The CDR3 region is CASSMAYGSGNTIYF. CDR3 nucleotide sequence: TGTGCCAGTAGTATGGCCTACGGGTCTGGAAACACCATATATTTT.